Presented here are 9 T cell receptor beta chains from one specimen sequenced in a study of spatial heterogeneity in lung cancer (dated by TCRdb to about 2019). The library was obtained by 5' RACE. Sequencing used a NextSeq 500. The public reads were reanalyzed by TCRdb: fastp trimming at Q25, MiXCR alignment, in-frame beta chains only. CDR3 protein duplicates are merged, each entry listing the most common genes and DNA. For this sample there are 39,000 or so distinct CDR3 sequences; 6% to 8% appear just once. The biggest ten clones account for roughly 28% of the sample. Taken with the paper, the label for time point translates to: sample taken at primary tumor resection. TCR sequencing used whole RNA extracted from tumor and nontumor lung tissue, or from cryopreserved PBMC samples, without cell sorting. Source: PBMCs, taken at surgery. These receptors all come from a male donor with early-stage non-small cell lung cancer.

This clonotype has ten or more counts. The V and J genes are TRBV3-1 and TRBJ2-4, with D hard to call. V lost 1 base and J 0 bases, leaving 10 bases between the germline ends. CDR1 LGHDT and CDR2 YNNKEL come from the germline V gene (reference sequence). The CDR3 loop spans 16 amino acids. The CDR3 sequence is CASSQVLGKAKNIQYF. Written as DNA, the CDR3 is TGTGCCAGCAGCCAAGTTCTGGGGAAAGCCAAAAACATTCAGTACTTC.

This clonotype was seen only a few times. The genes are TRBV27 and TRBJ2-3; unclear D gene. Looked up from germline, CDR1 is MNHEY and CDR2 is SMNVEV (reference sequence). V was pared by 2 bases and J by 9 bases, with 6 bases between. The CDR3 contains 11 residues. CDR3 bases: TGTGCCAGCAGTTTAATGGGAACGCAGTATTTT. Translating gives CASSLMGTQYF.

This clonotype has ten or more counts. The CDR3 reads CASSERRGLQNEQFF. The CDR3 DNA reads TGTGCCAGCAGTGAACGGCGGGGACTACAGAATGAGCAGTTCTTC. The J gene is TRBJ2-1, the V gene TRBV25-1; 7 nucleotides agree with TRBD2. In germline, CDR1 is MGHDK, CDR2 SYGVNS. The CDR3 is made up of 15 amino acids. After removal of 2 bases from V and 7 bases from J, the junction contained 8 bases not matched to a gene.

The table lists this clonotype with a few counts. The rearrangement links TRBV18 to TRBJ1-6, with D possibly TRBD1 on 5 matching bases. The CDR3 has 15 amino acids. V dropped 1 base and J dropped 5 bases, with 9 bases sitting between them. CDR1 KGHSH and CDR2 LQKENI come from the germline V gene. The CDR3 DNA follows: TGTGCCAGCTCACCACTTGGCAGGGATAATTCACCCCTCCACTTT. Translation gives CASSPLGRDNSPLHF.

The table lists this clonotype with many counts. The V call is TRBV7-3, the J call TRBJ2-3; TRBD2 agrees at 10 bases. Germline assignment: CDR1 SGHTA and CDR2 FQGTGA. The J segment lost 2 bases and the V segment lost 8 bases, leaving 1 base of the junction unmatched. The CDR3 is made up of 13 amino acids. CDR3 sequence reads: CASGTSVTDTQYF. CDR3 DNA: TGTGCCAGCGGGACTAGCGTCACAGATACGCAGTATTTT.

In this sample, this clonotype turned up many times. This chain's CDR3 is CASSPHRFKGRDTEAFF. The CDR3, as DNA: TGTGCCAGCAGCCCCCACCGATTTAAAGGGAGGGACACTGAAGCTTTCTTT. The rearrangement uses TRBV7-8 and TRBJ1-1; no clear D gene. Germline-derived CDR1 and CDR2 are SGHVS and FQNEAQ. With 5 bases removed from V and 3 bases from J, the gap between germline ends came to 22 bases. The CDR3 sequence is 17 residues long.

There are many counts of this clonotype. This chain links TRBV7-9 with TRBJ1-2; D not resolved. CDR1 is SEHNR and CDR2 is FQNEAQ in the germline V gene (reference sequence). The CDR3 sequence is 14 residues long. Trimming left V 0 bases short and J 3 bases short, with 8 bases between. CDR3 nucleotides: TGTGCCAGCAGCTTAGCCGGGGAATACTATGGCTACACCTTC. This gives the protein CASSLAGEYYGYTF. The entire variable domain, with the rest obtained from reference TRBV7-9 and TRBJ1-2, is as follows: DTGVSQNPRHKITKRGQNVTFRCDPISEHNRLYWYRQTLGQGPEFLTYFQNEAQLEKSRLLSDRFSAERPKGSFSTLEIQRTEQGDSAMYLCASSLAGEYYGYTFGSGTRLTVV.

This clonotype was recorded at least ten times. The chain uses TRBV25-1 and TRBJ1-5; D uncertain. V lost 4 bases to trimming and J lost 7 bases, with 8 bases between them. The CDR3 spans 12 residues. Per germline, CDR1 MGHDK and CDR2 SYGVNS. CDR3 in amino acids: CASSVDKQPQHF. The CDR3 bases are TGTGCCAGCAGTGTTGACAAACAGCCCCAGCATTTT.

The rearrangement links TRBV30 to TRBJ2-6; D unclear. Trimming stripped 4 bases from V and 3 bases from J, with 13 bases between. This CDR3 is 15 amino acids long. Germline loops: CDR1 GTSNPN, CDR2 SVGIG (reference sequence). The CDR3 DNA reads TGTGCCTGGACCCCTCAGTTTGGTGGGGCCAACGTCCTGACTTTC. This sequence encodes CAWTPQFGGANVLTF.